This T cell receptor beta chain comes out of a study of CD8+CD57+ T cells in acquired aplastic anemia. About the research overall: Around 3.5 ug was the average amount of DNA from sorted CD4+ and CD8+ cells. CD4+ reads averaged roughly 9.9 million in healthy donors.

Using genomic DNA as the template, TCR beta VDJ and CDR3 profiling was carried out. TCRdb called the reads again in MiXCR, with one record for every CDR3 protein. Among roughly 180,000 distinct CDR3 sequences listed, 46% were seen once. Germline V gene lookup returns CDR1 LNHDA and CDR2 SQIVND (reference sequence). V was shortened by 6 bases and J by 6 bases, with 12 bases between the two germline ends. CDR3 length: 12 residues. Of note for this clonotype: The antigen is undetermined.

Study-level findings and limits: Twenty-nine was the count of CD8+ CDR3 sequences that patients shared with controls.

The source of this sequence is a human donor in good health. The chain recombines TRBV19 with TRBJ2-7, with D perhaps matching TRBD1 (6 bases). The specimen was sorted CD4+, CD8+, or CD8+CD57+ T cells (not recorded which) from PBMCs. CDR3 DNA sequence: TGTGCCAGTAGCCCGGACAGATCCGAGCAGTACTTC. Protein sequence: CASSPDRSEQYF.